This T cell receptor beta chain was documented in a study of T cell repertoires in cytomegalovirus infection. Overall study: It can be stated that public TCR beta signatures indicated CMV infection as well as a matching HLA type. Study-wide points: CMV carriers with the relevant HLA were identified by cumulative public TCR beta family frequency. Clonotype analysis showed dominance of the ex vivo response by HLA-C-restricted CMV-specific TCR beta clonotypes.

TCRdb reanalysed the reads using MiXCR and keeps one entry per CDR3 protein. The sample consists of 450,000 to 600,000 distinct CDR3 sequences, under 55% of them appearing once. Note on this clonotype: Its antigen is not known.

The junction had 12 bases not matched to a gene; V was cut back by 8 bases and J by 3 bases. The CDR3 extends over 16 amino acids. Germline V gene data show CDR1 as MNHGY and CDR2 as SAAAGT. Specimen: cultured PBMCs, collected from culture after CMV antigen stimulation. The rearrangement uses TRBV6-8 and TRBJ1-3; 8 bases are shared with TRBD1. The TCR sequence derives from a human donor in good health (CMV status not recorded). Some clones in this sample may be carry-over from other donors' samples. The DNA of the CDR3 is TGTGCCAGCCGAGGCGCAGGGGGCGCGGGTGGAAACACCATATATTTT. This codes for CASRGAGGAGGNTIYF.